This T cell receptor (beta chain) was sequenced for a study of CD8 T cells in Susac syndrome. Random-hexamer reverse transcription was applied to roughly 0.5 to 1 ug RNA. The method of amplification for TCR beta CDR3 was immunoSEQ multiplex PCR, covering 54 Vbeta and 13 Jbeta. TCRdb passed the immunoSEQ multiplex PCR reads through MiXCR, listing each CDR3 protein once. The sample yields some 400,000 distinct CDR3 sequences, 75% to 90% seen once. CD8+ and CD4+ T cells circulating in blood were sequenced for TCR beta. The V gene lost 8 bases and the J gene lost 4 bases, with 13 bases spanning the gap. This CDR3 is 13 amino acids long. Germline values: CDR1 SNHLY, CDR2 FYNNEI.

The TCR comes from a human donor with multiple sclerosis. Sequencing was carried out using CD8+ T cells from PBMCs. The chain combines TRBV2 with TRBJ2-3; possible D gene TRBD1, 7 bases. CDR3 in amino acids: CASGPGGPDTQYF. The CDR3 coding sequence is TGTGCCAGCGGGCCAGGGGGGCCAGATACGCAGTATTTT.